One and the same sample provided the 13 T cell receptor beta chains below, sequenced in a study of blood T cell repertoires in COVID-19. Generated by immunoSEQ multiplex PCR, the TCRdb table keeps only in-frame clones and is missing some. The sample consists of 240,000 or so clones, about 82% of them appearing once. The sequenced sample was peripheral blood. The receptors stem from a man aged 80 or over with acute or convalescent COVID-19.

The rearrangement links TRBV3-1 (or the pseudogene TRBV3-2) to TRBJ1-1; no firm D call. In germline, CDR1 is LGHDT, CDR2 YNNKEL (reference sequence). This CDR3 is built from 15 residues. The V gene lost 7 bases and the J gene lost 1 base, with 16 bases spanning the gap. CDR3 region: CASTPGSASNTEAFF. For the CDR3, the DNA is TGTGCCAGCACACCAGGTTCCGCTTCGAACACTGAAGCTTTCTTT.

The genes are TRBV11-2 and TRBJ1-1; unclear D gene. V lost 5 bases to trimming and J lost 1 base, with 11 bases between them. Germline CDR1 and CDR2: SGHAT and FQNNGV. The CDR3 runs 14 residues. The CDR3 sequence: CASSPPRRNTEAFF. The CDR3 nucleotides are TGTGCCAGCAGCCCTCCGAGGAGGAACACTGAAGCTTTCTTT.

This clone has only one observation. This chain connects TRBV12-3 or TRBV12-4 to TRBJ1-2; 7 nucleotides line up with TRBD1. The junction had 5 bases not matched to a gene; V was cut back by 5 bases and J by 5 bases. This CDR3 has 13 residues. The CDR3 spells CASSGGQVYGYTF. CDR3 in DNA: TGTGCCAGCAGTGGAGGACAGGTATATGGCTACACCTTC.

This clone was detected once. The gene calls are TRBV6-5 and TRBJ1-5; D remains ambiguous. Germline assignment: CDR1 MNHEY and CDR2 SVGAGI. Trimming took 2 bases from V and 4 from J, leaving 9 bases between them. This CDR3 region has 14 residues. This CDR3 reads CASSYLAKNQPQHF. CDR3 nucleotide sequence: TGTGCCAGCAGTTACCTTGCTAAAAATCAGCCCCAGCATTTT.

The chain carries TRBV29-1 and TRBJ1-5; 7 bases match TRBD1. CDR3 length: 15 amino acids. Germline V CDR1 and CDR2: SQVTM, ANQGSEA. V trimming: 6 bases; J trimming: 0 bases; junction bases outside the gene matches: 8. CDR3 in amino acids: CSVGHTGDSNQPQHF. In nucleotides, the CDR3 is TGCAGCGTCGGCCATACAGGGGATAGCAATCAGCCCCAGCATTTT.

The J gene is TRBJ2-1, the V gene TRBV4-3, with D maybe TRBD1 (5 bases). Germline assignment: CDR1 LGHNA and CDR2 YSLEER. The CDR3 loop spans 17 amino acids. V lost 3 bases, J lost 0 bases, and 15 bases lay in between. The CDR3 DNA follows: TGCGCCAGCAGCCAGGACACCAGGGCGTTCTCCTACAATGAGCAGTTCTTC. Its protein is CASSQDTRAFSYNEQFF.

The genes are TRBV7-9 and TRBJ2-5, with a possible D match to TRBD2 (5 bases). CDR1 is SEHNR, CDR2 FQNEAQ, per germline (reference sequence). V lost 1 base and J 4 bases, leaving 13 bases between the germline ends. This CDR3 is built from 15 residues. This CDR3 reads CASSLVTGSGETQYF. CDR3 bases: TGTGCCAGCAGCTTAGTTACGGGAAGTGGAGAGACCCAGTACTTC.

As to this clone: Additional DNA sequences in this sample encode the identical CDR3. V usage is TRBV5-1 and J usage is TRBJ2-5; possible D gene TRBD2, 5 bases. CDR1 and CDR2 (germline): SGHRS, YFSETQ. This CDR3 comprises 14 residues. The V and J ends lost 0 bases and 2 bases respectively, with 8 bases between them. DNA of the CDR3: TGCGCCAGCAGCTTGGGGAGCGGTCAAGAGACCCAGTACTTC. Encoded protein: CASSLGSGQETQYF.

The rearrangement links TRBV5-4 to TRBJ2-6; TRBD2 might be the D (5 bases). CDR3 size: 14 residues. The germline V and J ends were trimmed by 2 bases and 7 bases, with 10 bases remaining between them. Germline V gene data show CDR1 as SGHNT and CDR2 as YYREEE (reference sequence). As DNA, the CDR3 is TGTGCCAGCAGCTTTTCGGGGATTGCCAACGTCCTGACTTTC. Translation: CASSFSGIANVLTF.

This chain joins TRBV11-2 and TRBJ1-5, with 7 positions matching TRBD1. CDR1 SGHAT and CDR2 FQNNGV come from the germline V gene. This CDR3 region has 14 residues. V lost 1 base, J lost 6 bases, and 3 bases stayed unmatched. This chain's CDR3 is CASSLAGGSQPQHF. The CDR3 nucleotides are TGTGCCAGCAGCTTAGCAGGGGGAAGTCAGCCCCAGCATTTT.

This rearrangement joins TRBV27 to TRBJ1-5; TRBD1 aligns across 7 bases. With 5 bases clipped from V and 0 bases from J, the junction kept 7 bases outside the gene matches. Looked up from germline, CDR1 is MNHEY and CDR2 is SMNVEV (reference sequence). The CDR3 runs 16 residues. CDR3 nucleotide sequence: TGTGCCAGCAGTCCGGGAGGGACAGCTAGCAATCAGCCCCAGCATTTT. It encodes CASSPGGTASNQPQHF.

The chain employs TRBV6-5 and TRBJ1-5, with 10 nucleotides matching TRBD1. Germline lookup yields CDR1 MNHEY and CDR2 SVGAGI. CDR3 size: 14 residues. Unmatched junction bases numbered 5, after V lost 5 bases and J lost 7 bases. The CDR3 nucleotides are TGTGCCAGCAGTCGACAGGGGGCAGAGCAGCCCCAGCATTTT. Its translation: CASSRQGAEQPQHF.

V usage is TRBV19 and J usage is TRBJ2-7; 8 nucleotides match TRBD1. The CDR3 covers 14 residues. CDR1 is LNHDA and CDR2 is SQIVND in the germline V gene (reference sequence). V lost 9 bases and J lost 5; bases outside the gene matches: 12. The CDR3 DNA reads as TGTGCCAGCCTAGATGGACAGGGTAAGAACGAGCAGTACTTC. Amino acids: CASLDGQGKNEQYF.